This TCR beta chain is drawn from a study of OX40 agonist ivuxolimab in advanced cancers. Study context: Each dose-escalation patient presented with hepatocellular carcinoma, melanoma, renal cell or head and neck cancer. Whole-study results and caveats: Among T cells, CD8+ cells averaged more expanded clones than CD4+ cells.

Autoimmune disease history or systemic immunosuppression led to patients being barred. About this clone: Its antigen is still unknown.

Germline V gives CDR1 SGHNT, CDR2 YYREEE (reference sequence). This CDR3 contains 14 residues. With 2 bases removed from V and 4 bases from J, the gap between germline ends came to 12 bases. Assay used: immunoSEQ multiplex PCR; TCRdb lists only in-frame clones, some missing. The sample lists under 70,000 clones, roughly 88% occurring once. Sequences were derived from CD4+ or CD8+ T cells sorted from blood, sampled in a trial of the OX40 agonist ivuxolimab. The genes are TRBV5-4 and TRBJ2-5, with D perhaps matching TRBD1 (7 bases). The TCR comes from an adult with an advanced solid tumor such as melanoma, head and neck, liver or kidney cancer. CDR3 nucleotide sequence: TGTGCCAGCAGCTTCGGGACAGCGGGAGAGACCCAGTACTTC. It yields the protein CASSFGTAGETQYF.